What follows is one T cell receptor (beta chain) and its context. Its antigen is still unknown. The data originate from a study of cytomegalovirus exposure and HLA in healthy donors. Study results and limitations: The authors excluded some V segments, including TRBV6-2 and TRBV6-3, as indistinguishable.

This PCR relied on a set of 60 Vbeta primers and 13 Jbeta primers. The assay was immunoSEQ multiplex PCR, and TCRdb's table has in-frame clones only and misses some. The data contain tens of thousands of clones, around half of them singletons. V shed 2 bases and J shed 6 bases, with 17 bases lying between them. CDR3 length equals 15 residues. Germline values: CDR1 MNHNY, CDR2 SVGAGI (reference sequence). The chain joins TRBV6-6 to TRBJ2-7; weak D call: TRBD1 (6 bases). The sequenced sample was PBMCs. This receptor was identified in a woman in her thirties or forties in good health and CMV-seropositive. The CDR3 is CASSYPTTGSSEQYF. CDR3 DNA: TGTGCCAGCAGTTACCCGACTACAGGGTCGTCCGAGCAGTACTTC.